The 12 T cell receptor beta chains in this list originate from one sample, sequenced in a study of PD-1 blockade in classical Hodgkin lymphoma. Relapse after autologous stem cell transplantation occurred in every patient, and brentuximab vedotin exposure varied. Clones were sequenced by immunoSEQ multiplex PCR, and TCRdb holds only the in-frame ones, with some missing. The top ten hold more than 12% of the sample, which has over 50,000 clones, about two thirds seen once. The starting material was peripheral blood mononuclear cells (PBMCs), obtained before the second cycle of nivolumab. The receptors come from a human donor with classical Hodgkin lymphoma.

DNA of the CDR3: TGTGCCAGCAGTACCCTGACAGGGGGCGGCTACGAGCAGTACTTC. Encoded protein: CASSTLTGGGYEQYF. The chain carries TRBV6-5 and TRBJ2-7, with 10 bases identical to TRBD1. The V gene's germline CDR1 is MNHEY and CDR2 SVGAGI. There are 15 residues in the CDR3. V was pared by 5 bases and J by 3 bases, with 7 bases of the junction left unmatched.

V gene TRBV14 combines with J gene TRBJ2-3; TRBD1 might be the D (6 bases). Germline lookup yields CDR1 SGHDN and CDR2 FVKESK. This CDR3 spans 16 amino acids. V was shortened by 1 base and J by 1 base, with 12 bases between the two germline ends. DNA for the CDR3: TGTGCCAGCAGCCAAGGAACAGGGCTAGGCACAGATACGCAGTATTTT. The encoded protein is CASSQGTGLGTDTQYF.

This rearrangement joins TRBV28 to TRBJ1-3, with a weak D call TRBD1 (5 bases). With 11 bases removed from V and 6 bases from J, the gap between germline ends came to 20 bases. The CDR3 loop spans 14 amino acids. Germline loops: CDR1 MDHEN, CDR2 SYDVKM. The CDR3 region is CAGKRGLGANTIYF. CDR3 DNA sequence: TGTGCCGGAAAACGGGGTTTAGGGGCAAACACCATATATTTT.

The V and J genes are TRBV6-6 and TRBJ1-6; D may be TRBD1 (6 bases). The V end lost 0 bases, the J end lost 7 bases, and 13 bases lay between the germline ends. CDR1 MNHNY and CDR2 SVGAGI come from the germline V gene (reference sequence). The CDR3 totals 16 residues. The CDR3: CASSYSAEGGNSPLHF. CDR3 DNA: TGTGCCAGCAGTTACTCGGCAGAGGGGGGCAATTCACCCCTCCACTTT.

The genes are TRBV7-9 and TRBJ1-5; tentatively, D is TRBD1 (6 bases). This CDR3 has 15 amino acids. Between the trimmed V and J ends, which lost 6 bases and 4 bases, there was a span of 16 bases. Germline CDR1 is SEHNR and CDR2 is FQNEAQ (reference sequence). CDR3 protein: CASSREGTRNQPQHF. DNA of the CDR3: TGTGCCAGCAGTAGAGAAGGGACACGAAATCAGCCCCAGCATTTT.

The rearrangement joins TRBV5-4 to TRBJ1-5; D might be TRBD1 (5 bases). Trimming left V 4 bases short and J 0 bases short, with 14 bases between. CDR1 and CDR2 from the germline V gene are SGHNT and YYREEE (reference sequence). The CDR3 spans 16 residues. The CDR3 reads CASSPPGDYSNQPQHF. The DNA for the CDR3 is TGTGCCAGCAGCCCCCCGGGGGATTATAGCAATCAGCCCCAGCATTTT.

This clone was seen just once. The chain couples TRBV7-2 to TRBJ2-5; TRBD1 agrees at 8 bases. The CDR3 has 14 amino acids. J gave up 4 bases and V 2 bases, and 3 bases lay outside the gene matches. Germline-derived CDR1 and CDR2 are SGHTA and FQGNSA. The CDR3 region is CASSLKTGVETQYF. The CDR3, as DNA: TGTGCCAGCAGCTTAAAGACAGGGGTAGAGACCCAGTACTTC. The full variable domain, its missing parts supplied by reference TRBV7-2 and TRBJ2-5, is GAGVSQSPSNKVTEKGKDVELRCDPISGHTALYWYRQSLGQGLEFLIYFQGNSAPDKSGLPSDRFSAERTGGSVSTLTIQRTQQEDSAVYLCASSLKTGVETQYFGPGTRLLVL.

The V gene is TRBV27, the J gene TRBJ1-2, with 7 bases lining up with TRBD1. Germline CDR1 is MNHEY and CDR2 is SMNVEV (reference sequence). The CDR3 runs to 16 residues. The V and J ends lost 3 bases and 4 bases, in that order; junction bases with no gene match: 11. CDR3 region: CASSLGGHRGGYGYTF. In DNA form, the CDR3 reads TGTGCCAGCAGTTTGGGGGGGCACAGGGGTGGCTATGGCTACACCTTC.

The sample holds a few counts of this clone. This rearrangement joins TRBV7-2 to TRBJ2-5, with 12 bases identical to TRBD2. The CDR3 runs 18 residues. Trimming removed 1 base from V and 5 bases from J; junction bases left unmatched: 11. From germline, CDR1 is SGHTA and CDR2 FQGNSA. CDR3 protein: CASSLVFRLAGVGETQYF. The CDR3 DNA reads TGTGCCAGCAGCTTAGTTTTCAGACTAGCGGGAGTTGGGGAGACCCAGTACTTC.

The chain links TRBV6-5 to TRBJ1-2; a weak D match, TRBD1 (6 bases). Germline loops: CDR1 MNHEY, CDR2 SVGAGI. This CDR3 contains 13 residues. The V end was cut by 6 bases, the J end by 7 bases, with 15 bases between. Here the CDR3 reads CASSPTGLGGYTF. The CDR3 DNA sequence: TGTGCCAGCAGCCCAACAGGGTTGGGTGGCTACACCTTC.

The chain employs TRBV9 and TRBJ1-2; the D gene is possibly TRBD1 (5 bases). With 4 bases removed from V and 6 bases from J, the gap between germline ends came to 16 bases. The germline gives CDR1 SGDLS, CDR2 YYNGEE. The CDR3 contains 14 residues. CDR3 protein: CASSLRGVADGYTF. For the CDR3, the DNA is TGTGCCAGCAGCTTACGAGGGGTAGCGGATGGCTACACCTTC.

This clone was seen a handful of times. Other DNA sequences from this sample encode an identical CDR3 as well. The rearrangement uses TRBV7-3 and TRBJ1-5; perhaps TRBD1 as D (6 bases). Germline CDR1 is SGHTA and CDR2 is FQGTGA. The CDR3 is made up of 14 amino acids. V was cut by 5 bases and J by 4 bases, with 12 bases left in between. CDR3 protein: CASSPRGGNQPQHF. CDR3 in DNA: TGTGCCAGCAGCCCTAGGGGGGGGAATCAGCCCCAGCATTTT.